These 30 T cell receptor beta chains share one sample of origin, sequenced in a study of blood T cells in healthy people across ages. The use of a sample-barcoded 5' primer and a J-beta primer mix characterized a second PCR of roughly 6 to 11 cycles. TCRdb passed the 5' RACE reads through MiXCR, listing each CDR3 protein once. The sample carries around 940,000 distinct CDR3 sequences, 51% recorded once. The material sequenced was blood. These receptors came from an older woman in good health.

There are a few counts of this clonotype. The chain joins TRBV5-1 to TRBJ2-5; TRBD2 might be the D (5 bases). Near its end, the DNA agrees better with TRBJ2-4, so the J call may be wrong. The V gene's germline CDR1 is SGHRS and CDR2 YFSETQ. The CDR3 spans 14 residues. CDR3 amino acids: CASSLSRGGYIQYF. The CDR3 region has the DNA TGCGCCAGCAGCTTGTCGCGAGGAGGATACATTCAGTACTTC.

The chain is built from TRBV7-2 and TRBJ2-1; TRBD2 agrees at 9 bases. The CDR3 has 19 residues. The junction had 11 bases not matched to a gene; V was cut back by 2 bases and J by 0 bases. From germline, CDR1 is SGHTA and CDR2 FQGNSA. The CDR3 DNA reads TGTGCCAGCAGCTTACCGAGAGGCAGCGGGGGGAGCTCCTACAATGAGCAGTTCTTC. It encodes CASSLPRGSGGSSYNEQFF.

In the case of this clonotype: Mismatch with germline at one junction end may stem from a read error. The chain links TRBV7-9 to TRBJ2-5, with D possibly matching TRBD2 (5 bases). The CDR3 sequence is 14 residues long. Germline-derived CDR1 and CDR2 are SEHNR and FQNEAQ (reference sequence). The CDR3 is CASSVARDGETQYF. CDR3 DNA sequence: TGTGCCAGCAGCGTAGCTCGGGATGGGGAGACCCAGTACTTC.

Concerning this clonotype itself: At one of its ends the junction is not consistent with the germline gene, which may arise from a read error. CDR3 loop: CANADTNTWELFF. CDR3 in DNA: TGTGCCAACGCGGACACAAACACCTGGGAGCTGTTTTTT. The chain uses TRBV28 and TRBJ2-2; perhaps TRBD1 as D (5 bases). Germline V gene data show CDR1 as MDHEN and CDR2 as SYDVKM. The CDR3 runs 13 residues. The whole variable domain, remainder taken from reference TRBV28 and TRBJ2-2, is DVKVTQSSRYLVKRTGEKVFLECVQDMDHENMFWYRQDPGLGLRLIYFSYDVKMKEKGDIPEGYSVSREKKERFSLILESASTNQTSMYLCANADTNTWELFFGEGSRLTVL.

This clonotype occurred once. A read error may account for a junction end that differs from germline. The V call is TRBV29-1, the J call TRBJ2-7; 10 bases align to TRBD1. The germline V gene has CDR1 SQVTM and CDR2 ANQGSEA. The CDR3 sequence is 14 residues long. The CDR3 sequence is CSVARDRGSGERFF. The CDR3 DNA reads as TGCAGCGTTGCCCGGGACAGGGGATCCGGTGAGCGGTTCTTC.

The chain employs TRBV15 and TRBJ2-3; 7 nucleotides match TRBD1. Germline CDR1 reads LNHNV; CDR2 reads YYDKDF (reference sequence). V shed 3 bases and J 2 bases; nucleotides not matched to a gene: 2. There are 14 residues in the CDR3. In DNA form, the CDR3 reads TGTGCCACCAGCAGGGGACAGTTCACAGATACGCAGTATTTT. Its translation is CATSRGQFTDTQYF.

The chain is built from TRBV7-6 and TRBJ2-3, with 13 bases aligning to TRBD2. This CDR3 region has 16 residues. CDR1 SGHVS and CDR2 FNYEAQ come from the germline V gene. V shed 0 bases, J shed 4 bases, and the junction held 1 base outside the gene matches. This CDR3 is CASSLATSGGADTQYF. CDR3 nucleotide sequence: TGTGCCAGCAGCTTAGCTACTAGCGGGGGGGCAGATACGCAGTATTTT.

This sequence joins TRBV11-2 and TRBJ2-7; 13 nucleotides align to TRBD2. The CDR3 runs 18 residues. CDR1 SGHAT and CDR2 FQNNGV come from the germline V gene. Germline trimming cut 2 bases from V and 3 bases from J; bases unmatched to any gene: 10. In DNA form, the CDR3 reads TGTGCCAGCAGCTTACAGACTAGCGGGAGGAGATTAAGCTACGAGCAGTACTTC. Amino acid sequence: CASSLQTSGRRLSYEQYF.

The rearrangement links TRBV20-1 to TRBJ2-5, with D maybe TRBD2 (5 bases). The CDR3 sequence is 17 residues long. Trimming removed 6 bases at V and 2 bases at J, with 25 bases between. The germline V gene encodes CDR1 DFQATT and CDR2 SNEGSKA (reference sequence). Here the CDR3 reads CSATSPPVRPPQETQYF. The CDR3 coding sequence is TGCAGTGCCACTAGTCCTCCCGTGAGACCACCGCAAGAGACCCAGTACTTC.

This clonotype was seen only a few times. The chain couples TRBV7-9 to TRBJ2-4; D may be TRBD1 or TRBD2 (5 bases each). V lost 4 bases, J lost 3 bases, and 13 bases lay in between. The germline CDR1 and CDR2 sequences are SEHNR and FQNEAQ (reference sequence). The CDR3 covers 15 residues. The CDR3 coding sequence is TGTGCCAGCAGCTCCAGGGAAGAGGGCAAAAACATTCAGTACTTC. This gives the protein CASSSREEGKNIQYF.

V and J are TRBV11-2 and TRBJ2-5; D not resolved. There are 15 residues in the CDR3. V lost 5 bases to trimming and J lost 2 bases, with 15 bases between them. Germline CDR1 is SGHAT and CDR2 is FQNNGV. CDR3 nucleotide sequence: TGTGCCAGCAGCCCTATCCTAGGGTTGCAAGAGACCCAGTACTTC. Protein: CASSPILGLQETQYF. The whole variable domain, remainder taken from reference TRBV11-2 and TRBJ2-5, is EAGVAQSPRYKIIEKRQSVAFWCNPISGHATLYWYQQILGQGPKLLIQFQNNGVVDDSQLPKDRFSAERLKGVDSTLKIQPAKLEDSAVYLCASSPILGLQETQYFGPGTRLLVL.

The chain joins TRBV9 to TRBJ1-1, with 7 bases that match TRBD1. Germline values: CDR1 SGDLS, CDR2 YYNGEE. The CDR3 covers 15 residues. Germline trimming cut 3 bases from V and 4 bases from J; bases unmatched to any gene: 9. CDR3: CASSGRTGVATEAFF. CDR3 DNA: TGTGCCAGCAGCGGAAGGACAGGAGTCGCCACTGAAGCTTTCTTT. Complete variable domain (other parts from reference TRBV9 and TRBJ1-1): DSGVTQTPKHLITATGQRVTLRCSPRSGDLSVYWYQQSLDQGLQFLIQYYNGEERAKGNILERFSAQQFPDLHSELNLSSLELGDSALYFCASSGRTGVATEAFFGQGTRLTVV.

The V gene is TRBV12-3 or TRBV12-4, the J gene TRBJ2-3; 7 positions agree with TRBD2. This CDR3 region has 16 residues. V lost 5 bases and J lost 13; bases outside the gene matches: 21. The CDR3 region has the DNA TGTGCCAGCAGTCTCCGGACTAGAGGGAGACAAGATATGAAGTATTTT. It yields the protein CASSLRTRGRQDMKYF.

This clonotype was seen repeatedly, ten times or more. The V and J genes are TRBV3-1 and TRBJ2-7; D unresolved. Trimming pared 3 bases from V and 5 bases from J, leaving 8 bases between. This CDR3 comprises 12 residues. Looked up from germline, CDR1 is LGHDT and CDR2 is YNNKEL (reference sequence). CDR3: CASSQSRNEQYF. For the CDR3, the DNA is TGTGCCAGCAGCCAGAGCCGTAACGAGCAGTACTTC.

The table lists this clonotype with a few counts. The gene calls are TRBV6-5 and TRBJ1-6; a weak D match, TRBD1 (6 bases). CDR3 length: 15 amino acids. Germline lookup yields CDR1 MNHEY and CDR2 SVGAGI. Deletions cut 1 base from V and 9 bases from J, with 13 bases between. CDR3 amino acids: CASSYFGQRSSPLHF. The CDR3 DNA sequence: TGTGCCAGCAGTTACTTCGGACAGAGGAGTTCACCCCTCCACTTT.

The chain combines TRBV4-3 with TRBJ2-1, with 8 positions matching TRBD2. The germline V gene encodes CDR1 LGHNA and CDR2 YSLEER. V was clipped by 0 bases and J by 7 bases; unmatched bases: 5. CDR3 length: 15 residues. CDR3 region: CASSQDRRGANEQFF. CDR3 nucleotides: TGCGCCAGCAGCCAAGACAGGCGGGGGGCGAATGAGCAGTTCTTC.

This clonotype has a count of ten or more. Written as DNA, the CDR3 is TGTGCCAGCAGTTCCGGGACTGTAGAGACCCAGTACTTC. Its protein is CASSSGTVETQYF. The chain has TRBV12-3 or TRBV12-4 and TRBJ2-5; a possible D gene is TRBD2 (6 bases). V was trimmed by 4 bases and J by 4 bases, leaving 10 bases between them. There are 13 residues in the CDR3.

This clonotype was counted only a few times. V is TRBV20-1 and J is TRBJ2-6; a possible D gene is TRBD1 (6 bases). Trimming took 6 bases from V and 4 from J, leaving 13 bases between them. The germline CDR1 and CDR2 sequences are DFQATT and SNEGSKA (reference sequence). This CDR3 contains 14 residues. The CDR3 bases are TGCAGTGCCCGAAAGGGGGTCGGGGCCAACGTCCTGACTTTC. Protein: CSARKGVGANVLTF.

CDR3 sequence reads: CASSRSGGDQETQYF. In DNA, the CDR3 is TGTGCCAGCAGTCGCTCCGGGGGGGATCAAGAGACCCAGTACTTC. The chain joins TRBV6-1 to TRBJ2-5; 8 nucleotides agree with TRBD2. The CDR3 length is 15 residues. Germline values: CDR1 MNHNS, CDR2 SASEGT. Trimming took 5 bases from V and 2 from J; bases not matched to a gene: 7.

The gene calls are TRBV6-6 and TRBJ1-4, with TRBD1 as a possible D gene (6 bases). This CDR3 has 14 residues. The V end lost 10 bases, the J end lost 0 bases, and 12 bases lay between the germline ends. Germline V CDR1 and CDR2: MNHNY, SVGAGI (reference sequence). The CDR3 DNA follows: TGTGCCACCAAGGGGGGAGCAACTAATGAAAAACTGTTTTTT. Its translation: CATKGGATNEKLFF.

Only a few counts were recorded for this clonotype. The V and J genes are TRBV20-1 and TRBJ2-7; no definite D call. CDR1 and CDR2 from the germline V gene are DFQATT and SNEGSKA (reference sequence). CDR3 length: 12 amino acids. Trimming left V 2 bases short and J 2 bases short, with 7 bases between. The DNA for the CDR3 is TGCAGTGCTAGAATCCCCCCCTACGAGCAGTACTTC. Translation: CSARIPPYEQYF.

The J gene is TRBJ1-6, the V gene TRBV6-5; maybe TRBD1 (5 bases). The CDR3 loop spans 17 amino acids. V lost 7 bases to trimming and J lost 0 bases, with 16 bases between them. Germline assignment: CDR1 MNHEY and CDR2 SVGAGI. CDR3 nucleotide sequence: TGTGCCAGCATTTCATCTGAAGGGGCCTCCTATAATTCACCCCTCCACTTT. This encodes CASISSEGASYNSPLHF.

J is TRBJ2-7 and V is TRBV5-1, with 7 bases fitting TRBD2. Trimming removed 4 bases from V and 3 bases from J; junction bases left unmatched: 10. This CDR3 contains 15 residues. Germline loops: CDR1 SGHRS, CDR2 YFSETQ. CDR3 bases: TGCGCCAGCAGCGTAGCTAGCGGAGGACACTACGAGCAGTACTTC. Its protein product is CASSVASGGHYEQYF.

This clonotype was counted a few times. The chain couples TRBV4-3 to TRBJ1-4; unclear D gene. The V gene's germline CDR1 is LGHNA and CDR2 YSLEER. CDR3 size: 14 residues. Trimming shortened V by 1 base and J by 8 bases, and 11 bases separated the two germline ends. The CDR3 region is CASSQGGFMEKLFF. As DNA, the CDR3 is TGCGCCAGCAGCCAAGGAGGGTTCATGGAAAAACTGTTTTTT.

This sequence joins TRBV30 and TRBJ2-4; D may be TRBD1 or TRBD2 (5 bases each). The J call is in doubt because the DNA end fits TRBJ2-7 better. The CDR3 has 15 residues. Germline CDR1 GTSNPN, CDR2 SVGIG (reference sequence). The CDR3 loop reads CAWSTSRGSPSEQYF. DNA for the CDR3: TGTGCCTGGAGTACTTCGAGGGGATCGCCGTCCGAGCAGTACTTC.

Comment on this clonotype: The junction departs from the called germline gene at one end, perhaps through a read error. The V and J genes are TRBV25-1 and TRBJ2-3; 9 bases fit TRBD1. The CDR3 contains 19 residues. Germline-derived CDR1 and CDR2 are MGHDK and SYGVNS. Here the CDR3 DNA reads TGTGCCAGCAGGGAATATTACGGGACAGGGCATTTGAGCACAGATACGCAGTATTTT. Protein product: CASREYYGTGHLSTDTQYF.

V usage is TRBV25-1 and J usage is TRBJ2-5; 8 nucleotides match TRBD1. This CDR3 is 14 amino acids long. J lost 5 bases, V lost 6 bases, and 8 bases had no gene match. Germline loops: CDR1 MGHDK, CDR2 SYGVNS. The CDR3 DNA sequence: TGTGCCAGCAGAGGCGCAGGGGGCTTTGAGACCCAGTACTTC. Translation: CASRGAGGFETQYF.

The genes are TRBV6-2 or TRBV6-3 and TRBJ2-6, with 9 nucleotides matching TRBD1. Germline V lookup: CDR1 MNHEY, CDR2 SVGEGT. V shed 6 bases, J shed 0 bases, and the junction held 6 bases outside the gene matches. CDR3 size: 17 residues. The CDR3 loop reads CASRRTGESSGANVLTF. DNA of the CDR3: TGTGCCAGCAGAAGGACAGGGGAAAGCTCTGGGGCCAACGTCCTGACTTTC.

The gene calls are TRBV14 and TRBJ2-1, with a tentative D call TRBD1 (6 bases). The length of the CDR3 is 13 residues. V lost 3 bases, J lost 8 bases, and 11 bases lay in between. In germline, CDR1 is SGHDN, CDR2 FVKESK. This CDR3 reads CASSHTQGYEQFF. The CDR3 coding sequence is TGTGCCAGCAGCCACACGCAGGGGTATGAGCAGTTCTTC.

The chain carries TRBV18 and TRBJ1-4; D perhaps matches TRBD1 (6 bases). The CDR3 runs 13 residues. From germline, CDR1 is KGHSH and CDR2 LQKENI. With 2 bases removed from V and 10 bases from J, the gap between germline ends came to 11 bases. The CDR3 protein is CASSPKEGGKLFF. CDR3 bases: TGTGCCAGCTCACCAAAAGAGGGGGGAAAACTGTTTTTT.